Below are 31 T cell receptor beta chains sequenced from a single sample in a study of shared clonotypes between healthy human individuals (TCRdb year 2020). For the CD8 naive samples, CD45RO-negative cells were positively selected for CCR7, yielding a CD45RA+CCR7+ population from which TemRA cells were excluded. Library prep was done by the immunoSEQ multiplex PCR assay. The clones in this table, taken by TCRdb from immuneACCESS, are in-frame only. Not every clone is retained; where verified, under half of the shortfall comes from an unresolved V gene, and the cause of the rest is unknown. The sample table lists about 2.1 million clones, 80% to 95% of them with a count of one. Clones ranked in the top ten supply more than 1.5% of the sample. Sequenced: naive CD8+ T cells from PBMCs. The intended sense of this specimen's cell subset or site label: CD45RA+CCR7+. These receptors all stem from a man between 18 and 29 years old in good health. Some clones in this sample may be carry-over from other donors' samples.

This sequence joins TRBV27 and TRBJ2-3, with D perhaps being TRBD1 or TRBD2 (6 bases each). The CDR3 length is 16 residues. Trimming stripped 2 bases from V and 4 bases from J, with 16 bases between. Looked up from germline, CDR1 is MNHEY and CDR2 is SMNVEV (reference sequence). The CDR3 sequence is CASSLRTSGGADTQYF. The CDR3 DNA is TGTGCCAGCAGTTTAAGGACCTCCGGGGGCGCAGATACGCAGTATTTT.

The gene calls are TRBV30 and TRBJ1-5, with 7 bases aligning to TRBD1. CDR1 is GTSNPN, CDR2 SVGIG, per germline (reference sequence). J lost 10 bases, V lost 3 bases, and 9 bases had no gene match. The CDR3 contains 13 residues. This CDR3 is CAWSSLQGSPQHF. CDR3 nucleotides: TGTGCCTGGAGCTCCTTACAGGGGTCCCCCCAGCATTTT.

Comment on this clone: This sample also contains other DNA sequences that code for the same CDR3. The V and J genes are TRBV9 and TRBJ2-7; D unresolved. CDR1 and CDR2 (germline): SGDLS, YYNGEE. CDR3 size: 12 residues. V lost 4 bases and J 5 bases, leaving 10 bases between the germline ends. The CDR3 region is CASSPPSDEQYF. Here the CDR3 DNA reads TGTGCCAGCAGCCCACCTTCCGACGAGCAGTACTTC.

This sequence joins TRBV6-5 and TRBJ2-1; TRBD2 is a possible D gene (5 bases). V lost 0 bases and J 2 bases, leaving 8 bases between the germline ends. Germline lookup yields CDR1 MNHEY and CDR2 SVGAGI. CDR3 size: 15 residues. This chain's CDR3 is CASSYSEGPYNEQFF. The CDR3 nucleotides are TGTGCCAGCAGTTACTCTGAGGGTCCCTACAATGAGCAGTTCTTC.

This clone was counted a single time. The V call is TRBV7-2, the J call TRBJ1-1; tentative D call: TRBD1 (5 bases). Per germline, CDR1 SGHTA and CDR2 FQGNSA. V was shortened by 0 bases and J by 4 bases, with 12 bases between the two germline ends. The CDR3 runs to 15 residues. The CDR3 coding sequence is TGTGCCAGCAGCTTAGCGCGGGGGAGAGGCACTGAAGCTTTCTTT. Residues: CASSLARGRGTEAFF. The whole variable domain, remainder taken from reference TRBV7-2 and TRBJ1-1, is GAGVSQSPSNKVTEKGKDVELRCDPISGHTALYWYRQSLGQGLEFLIYFQGNSAPDKSGLPSDRFSAERTGGSVSTLTIQRTQQEDSAVYLCASSLARGRGTEAFFGQGTRLTVV.

This clone was detected once. V usage is TRBV6-1 and J usage is TRBJ2-5; D is possibly TRBD1 (6 bases). Looked up from germline, CDR1 is MNHNS and CDR2 is SASEGT. The V end lost 6 bases, the J end lost 0 bases, and 8 bases lay between the germline ends. This CDR3 is built from 13 residues. Here the CDR3 DNA reads TGTGCCAGCAGCCGACAGGACCAAGAGACCCAGTACTTC. It encodes CASSRQDQETQYF.

This chain links TRBV27 with TRBJ2-6; 9 bases are a match to TRBD1. The germline V gene has CDR1 MNHEY and CDR2 SMNVEV (reference sequence). V lost 5 bases and J lost 4; bases outside the gene matches: 9. The length of the CDR3 is 17 residues. The CDR3 spells CASSDRGISAGANVLTF. The CDR3 nucleotides read TGTGCCAGCAGTGACAGGGGGATCTCAGCAGGGGCCAACGTCCTGACTTTC.

The chain has TRBV5-6 and TRBJ2-2; D perhaps matches TRBD1 (6 bases). Trimming left V 4 bases short and J 1 base short, with 8 bases between. Germline-derived CDR1 and CDR2 are SGHDT and YYEEEE. This CDR3 spans 14 amino acids. The CDR3 sequence: CASSPTGNTGELFF. The CDR3 DNA reads TGTGCCAGCAGCCCGACAGGGAACACCGGGGAGCTGTTTTTT. The variable domain in full, completed from reference TRBV5-6 and TRBJ2-2, reads DAGVTQSPTHLIKTRGQQVTLRCSPKSGHDTVSWYQQALGQGPQFIFQYYEEEERQRGNFPDRFSGHQFPNYSSELNVNALLLGDSALYLCASSPTGNTGELFFGEGSRLTVL.

The chain's CDR3 is CASSQDLVRGGQETQYF. The CDR3 DNA reads TGCGCCAGCAGCCAAGATCTTGTCAGGGGCGGGCAAGAGACCCAGTACTTC. The V gene is TRBV4-1, the J gene TRBJ2-5, with D perhaps TRBD1 (6 bases). Germline V gene lookup returns CDR1 MGHRA and CDR2 YSYEKL. V shed 0 bases and J shed 2 bases, with 16 bases lying between them. This CDR3 is 17 amino acids long.

This chain uses TRBV6-1 with TRBJ2-1, with D perhaps given as TRBD1 or TRBD2 (6 bases each). Per the germline V gene, CDR1 is MNHNS and CDR2 is SASEGT. Trimming stripped 4 bases from V and 5 bases from J, with 18 bases between. The CDR3 spans 16 residues. The CDR3 nucleotides read TGTGCCAGCAGTGCCTCGACTAGGGGGTGGGACAATGAGCAGTTCTTC. It translates to CASSASTRGWDNEQFF.

CDR3 in DNA: TGTGCCAGCAGCTTAGTAGGGACAGACGGAAACACCATATATTTT. Protein: CASSLVGTDGNTIYF. This chain links TRBV7-9 with TRBJ1-3; 7 bases are a match to TRBD1. With V trimmed by 1 base and J by 4 bases, 4 bases remained unmatched. CDR1 and CDR2 from the germline V gene are SEHNR and FQNEAQ (reference sequence). This CDR3 comprises 15 residues.

This clone was observed a few times. V gene TRBV2 combines with J gene TRBJ2-2; no clear D. V dropped 6 bases and J dropped 4 bases, with 9 bases sitting between them. CDR3 size: 13 residues. Germline V CDR1 and CDR2: SNHLY, FYNNEI. The CDR3 here is CASRGPSTGELFF. For the CDR3, the DNA is TGTGCCAGCAGGGGCCCGAGCACCGGGGAGCTGTTTTTT.

Points on this clone: Other nucleotide sequences in the sample specify the same CDR3. V is TRBV7-9 and J is TRBJ2-1; 7 positions match TRBD2. V trimming: 0 bases; J trimming: 0 bases; junction bases outside the gene matches: 5. CDR3 size: 17 residues. The V gene's germline CDR1 is SEHNR and CDR2 FQNEAQ (reference sequence). Here the CDR3 DNA reads TGTGCCAGCAGCTTAGCGCTTGCGGGAGCCTCCTACAATGAGCAGTTCTTC. Translation gives CASSLALAGASYNEQFF.

This chain uses TRBV13 with TRBJ2-7; no firm D call. The CDR3 extends over 13 amino acids. CDR1 PRHDT and CDR2 FYEKMQ come from the germline V gene (reference sequence). Trimming removed 2 bases from V and 5 bases from J, with 10 bases in between. Here the CDR3 DNA reads TGTGCCAGCAGCTTACCAAACCCACACGAGCAGTACTTC. Translating gives CASSLPNPHEQYF.

This rearrangement joins TRBV7-8 to TRBJ2-3; no reliable D call. The germline V gene has CDR1 SGHVS and CDR2 FQNEAQ. Trimming removed 1 base at V and 2 bases at J, with 10 bases between. The CDR3 has 15 amino acids. The CDR3, as DNA: TGTGCCAGCAGCTTAGAAGGACCTTACACAGATACGCAGTATTTT. It encodes CASSLEGPYTDTQYF.

The V gene is TRBV6-1, the J gene TRBJ2-5; D may be TRBD1 (6 bases). The V end was cut by 6 bases, the J end by 1 base, with 9 bases between. Germline lookup yields CDR1 MNHNS and CDR2 SASEGT. There are 13 residues in the CDR3. The CDR3 here is CASRETGQETQYF. DNA of the CDR3: TGTGCCAGCAGAGAGACAGGCCAAGAGACCCAGTACTTC.

This clone was seen more than once but under ten times. Other DNA sequences in the sample encode the same CDR3. V gene TRBV27 combines with J gene TRBJ2-1, with 15 positions matching TRBD2. J gave up 7 bases and V 5 bases, and 3 bases lay outside the gene matches. The CDR3 totals 15 residues. The germline V gene encodes CDR1 MNHEY and CDR2 SMNVEV (reference sequence). The CDR3 DNA reads TGTGCCAGCAGTCCCGGGACTAGCGGGAGGAATGAGCAGTTCTTC. Translated, it gives CASSPGTSGRNEQFF.

This clone was observed a single time. The chain has TRBV7-9 and TRBJ2-5, with 13 bases lining up with TRBD2. Per the germline V gene, CDR1 is SEHNR and CDR2 is FQNEAQ (reference sequence). This CDR3 has 16 amino acids. J lost 5 bases, V lost 4 bases, and 7 bases had no gene match. CDR3 residues: CASSSLAGGPWETQYF. The CDR3 DNA reads TGTGCCAGCAGCTCACTAGCGGGAGGGCCGTGGGAGACCCAGTACTTC. Full variable domain (rest looked up from reference TRBV7-9 and TRBJ2-5): DTGVSQNPRHKITKRGQNVTFRCDPISEHNRLYWYRQTLGQGPEFLTYFQNEAQLEKSRLLSDRFSAERPKGSFSTLEIQRTEQGDSAMYLCASSSLAGGPWETQYFGPGTRLLVL.

This chain connects TRBV6-1 to TRBJ2-1; 10 bases are a match to TRBD1. CDR1 is MNHNS and CDR2 is SASEGT in the germline V gene. The CDR3 runs to 17 residues. With V trimmed by 4 bases and J by 8 bases, 14 bases remained unmatched. The CDR3 nucleotides read TGTGCCAGCAGTGCCTCGTCAATCCGGGACAGGGGCTATGAGCAGTTCTTC. It translates to CASSASSIRDRGYEQFF.

The gene calls are TRBV7-9 and TRBJ2-2, with TRBD1 identical over 9 bases. The germline V gene has CDR1 SEHNR and CDR2 FQNEAQ (reference sequence). This CDR3 has 15 amino acids. V gave up 6 bases and J gave up 4 bases; unmatched junction bases: 6. CDR3 protein: CASRPRTGVTGELFF. The CDR3 nucleotides are TGTGCCAGCAGGCCCCGGACAGGGGTCACCGGGGAGCTGTTTTTT. The entire variable domain, with the rest obtained from reference TRBV7-9 and TRBJ2-2, is as follows: DTGVSQNPRHKITKRGQNVTFRCDPISEHNRLYWYRQTLGQGPEFLTYFQNEAQLEKSRLLSDRFSAERPKGSFSTLEIQRTEQGDSAMYLCASRPRTGVTGELFFGEGSRLTVL.

The chain combines TRBV4-1 with TRBJ2-7, with a tentative D call TRBD1 (6 bases). Germline V CDR1 and CDR2: MGHRA, YSYEKL. CDR3 size: 17 residues. Trimming cost V 2 bases and J 2 bases, with 19 bases left between them. CDR3 nucleotide sequence: TGCGCCAGCAGCCAAAAAAAAACGACAGGAGATACCTACGAGCAGTACTTC. Translated: CASSQKKTTGDTYEQYF.

The chain couples TRBV7-8 to TRBJ1-2; weak D call: TRBD1 (6 bases). V dropped 5 bases and J dropped 1 base, with 14 bases sitting between them. In germline, CDR1 is SGHVS, CDR2 FQNEAQ. The CDR3 runs 15 residues. For the CDR3, the DNA is TGTGCCAGCAGCCCCAGACAGGTTTTTAACTATGGCTACACCTTC. It translates to CASSPRQVFNYGYTF.

A few counts support this clone. The CDR3 DNA sequence: TGTGCCAGCAGCGTAGGCGCGGGGGCGCTTCCTAACTATGGCTACACCTTC. Encoded protein: CASSVGAGALPNYGYTF. The chain joins TRBV9 to TRBJ1-2; D is possibly TRBD1 (6 bases). CDR1 SGDLS and CDR2 YYNGEE come from the germline V gene. Trimming pared 0 bases from V and 0 bases from J, leaving 15 bases between. The CDR3 spans 17 residues.

This chain links TRBV5-1 with TRBJ1-1; D possibly corresponds to TRBD1 (6 bases). Germline assignment: CDR1 SGHRS and CDR2 YFSETQ. Trimming took 0 bases from V and 4 from J, leaving 13 bases between them. The CDR3 runs 15 residues. In nucleotides, the CDR3 is TGCGCCAGCAGCTTGGCTTGGGGGCCAGGCACTGAAGCTTTCTTT. This translates into CASSLAWGPGTEAFF.

The chain is built from TRBV6-6 and TRBJ1-3; D is possibly TRBD1 (6 bases). CDR1 is MNHNY and CDR2 is SVGAGI in the germline V gene (reference sequence). The CDR3 totals 13 residues. V was clipped by 2 bases and J by 11 bases, with 13 bases between them. CDR3 in amino acids: CASSYVGGRAIYF. For the CDR3, the DNA is TGTGCCAGCAGTTACGTCGGGGGGCGAGCCATATATTTT.

The genes are TRBV7-9 and TRBJ1-1; TRBD1 matches at 7 bases. This CDR3 contains 13 residues. In germline, CDR1 is SEHNR, CDR2 FQNEAQ (reference sequence). The trim removed 5 bases at V and 7 bases at J, leaving 7 bases unmatched. The CDR3 nucleotides read TGTGCCAGCAGCCGCGACAGGGTCGATGAAGCTTTCTTT. Translated: CASSRDRVDEAFF. Full variable domain (remainder filled in from reference TRBV7-9 and TRBJ1-1): DTGVSQNPRHKITKRGQNVTFRCDPISEHNRLYWYRQTLGQGPEFLTYFQNEAQLEKSRLLSDRFSAERPKGSFSTLEIQRTEQGDSAMYLCASSRDRVDEAFFGQGTRLTVV.

Points on this clone: Other DNA sequences within the sample encode an identical CDR3. Here the CDR3 DNA reads TGCAGCGTTGAGGCTCGCTACAATGAGCAGTTCTTC. It codes for CSVEARYNEQFF. The chain carries TRBV29-1 and TRBJ2-1; the D is unclear. Trimming removed 3 bases from V and 3 bases from J, with 6 bases in between. Germline CDR1 reads SQVTM; CDR2 reads ANQGSEA. The CDR3 is 12 residues long.

This chain links TRBV7-9 with TRBJ2-4, with 7 bases lining up with TRBD1. V dropped 5 bases and J dropped 1; count of bases not matched to a gene: 2. The CDR3 totals 14 residues. Per the germline V gene, CDR1 is SEHNR and CDR2 is FQNEAQ (reference sequence). CDR3 DNA: TGTGCCAGCAGCCTACAGGGGGCCAAAAACATTCAGTACTTC. Translating it yields CASSLQGAKNIQYF.

The chain links TRBV28 to TRBJ1-1, with 10 bases identical to TRBD1. The CDR3 covers 14 residues. V trimming: 2 bases; J trimming: 10 bases; junction bases outside the gene matches: 7. Germline V gene sequence: CDR1 MDHEN, CDR2 SYDVKM. CDR3 sequence (DNA): TGTGCCAGCAGTTTAATCCCCGGGACAGGGGTAGCTTTCTTT. Amino acid sequence: CASSLIPGTGVAFF.

The V and J genes are TRBV6-5 and TRBJ2-7, with TRBD2 matching 8 bases. CDR3 size: 15 residues. Germline V gene lookup returns CDR1 MNHEY and CDR2 SVGAGI. J was trimmed by 0 bases and V by 7 bases; bases with no gene match: 8. The CDR3 sequence is CASNTIAGTSYEQYF. CDR3 DNA: TGTGCCAGCAATACTATAGCGGGGACCTCCTACGAGCAGTACTTC.

The CDR3 coding sequence is TGTGCCAGCAGCTTCCCGGGACAGACAGGGAACACTGAAGCTTTCTTT. Its translation: CASSFPGQTGNTEAFF. J is TRBJ1-1 and V is TRBV7-9, with 7 bases identical to TRBD1. V shed 3 bases and J 1 base; nucleotides not matched to a gene: 8. CDR1 is SEHNR and CDR2 is FQNEAQ in the germline V gene (reference sequence). CDR3 size: 16 residues.